The clone carrying this TCR beta chain was observed at least ten times. Its antigen remains unknown. The CDR3 is 16 amino acids. V shed 0 bases and J shed 0 bases, with 9 bases lying between them. Germline V gene sequence: CDR1 MGHRA, CDR2 YSYEKL. This sample is part of a study of neurological immune-mediated disorders. Overall study findings and caveats: The absence of shared CDR3 amino acid sequences among expanded clones across subjects suggests private repertoires in all groups. The most TCR clonal expansion was seen in HTLV-1-associated myelopathy, whereas the least was seen in multiple sclerosis, below the level in healthy controls.

The authors produced cDNA by 5'RACE using 10-nucleotide random UMIs. TCRdb reanalysed the 5' RACE reads using MiXCR and keeps one entry per CDR3 protein. Of tens of thousands of distinct CDR3 sequences in the sample, roughly 15% are singletons; the top ten hold under 4.5%. CD4+ or CD8+ T cells at a count of some 900,000 served as input for the sorted libraries. Input material: CD4+ T cells from blood. This clonotype was obtained from an older woman with HTLV-1-associated myelopathy (HAM/TSP). V usage is TRBV4-1 and J usage is TRBJ1-3; D not certain. The CDR3 bases are TGCGCCAGCAGCCAAGAGGGCGGGTACTCTGGAAACACCATATATTTT. The encoded protein is CASSQEGGYSGNTIYF.